This TCR beta chain was obtained from a study of blood T cell repertoires in COVID-19. As for the study in general: The analysed material was cDNA or gDNA that came from T cells, B-cell-depleted T cells, or PBMCs.

This CDR3 is 16 amino acids long. Germline V gives CDR1 MNHNS, CDR2 SASEGT. V shed 1 base and J 6 bases; nucleotides not matched to a gene: 9. As handled by the study authors: From reference gene primer amplification, estimates of nucleated cell counts were derived. Assay: immunoSEQ multiplex PCR; the TCRdb copy retains only in-frame clones and omits some. V and J calls and clone size are as listed in that table; D and trimming were resolved from the DNA. The sample yields 55,000 to 70,000 clones, roughly 81% seen once. This chain joins TRBV6-1 and TRBJ2-7, with 10 nucleotides matching TRBD1. The clonotype originates from a man older than 75 with acute or convalescent COVID-19. What was sequenced was peripheral blood. The DNA for the CDR3 is TGTGCCAGCAGTGAAGGACAGGGGGCGACCCCTCTCGAGCAGTACTTC. Translation gives CASSEGQGATPLEQYF.